This T cell receptor beta chain was profiled in a study of cytomegalovirus exposure and HLA in healthy donors. Overall study results and limits: Later, an analysis found that TCR clusters from the first cohort tended to co-occur in the 120 validation repertoires.

Clones were sequenced by immunoSEQ multiplex PCR, and TCRdb holds only the in-frame ones, with some missing. The profile shows 150,000 to 200,000 clones, about 83% of them singletons. The CDR3 spans 16 residues. Losses at the gene ends were 0 bases for V and 5 bases for J; bases not matched to a gene: 10. The germline V gene encodes CDR1 SQVTM and CDR2 ANQGSEA. With respect to this clone: The antigen is undetermined.

This TCR was sampled from a woman aged 18 to 35 in good health and CMV-seronegative. The genes are TRBV29-1 and TRBJ2-1, with 7 bases that match TRBD2. Material for sequencing was PBMCs. The CDR3 protein is CSVEDPAGAYHNEQFF. The CDR3 DNA sequence: TGCAGCGTTGAAGATCCGGCGGGAGCCTATCACAATGAGCAGTTCTTC.